The text below deals with one T cell receptor beta chain. Its antigen is currently not known. No much larger clonotype is one base removed from it; base qualities were not supplied. CD8 naive samples were CD45RO-negative cells positively selected for CCR7, giving a CD45RA+CCR7+ population that excluded TemRA cells. Healthy HIV-negative adults with no recently reported acute infections or vaccinations were included as donors. Only Caucasian adults living in Nashville, Tennessee, USA were represented among the donors. Blood was obtained by leukapheresis, after which PBMCs were separated by Ficoll-Histopaque density gradient centrifugation and cryopreserved in liquid nitrogen vapor phase. Analytical flow cytometry was used to check the purity and quantity of every magnetically sorted T cell population. From each sorted fraction, genomic DNA was isolated and quantified by UV absorbance on a Nanodrop 2000c.

This specimen belongs to a study of shared clonotypes between healthy human individuals (dated by TCRdb to about 2020). About the full investigation: The cohort comprised two women and three men aged 18 to 49 years. Leukapheresis yielded between about 0.8 and 9.5 billion PBMCs per donor. Blood TCR repertoires of a handful of healthy adults were deeply sequenced to estimate repertoire size and the extent of clonotype sharing between individuals. Libraries were prepared and TCR repertoires were sequenced by different laboratories using diverse techniques, in order to increase sequencing depth and limit assay-specific biases. For each donor, CD4 naive and CD4 memory were each given three plates, CD8 naive was given two plates, and CD8 memory was given one plate.

On the study overall, not on this receptor specifically: Naive subsets generally had larger estimated clonotype richness than memory subsets did. Compared with non-shared clonotypes, clonotypes shared by all four sorted-subset donors had higher generation probabilities. Sharing across a handful of donors was observed for around 5% of naive CD4, less than 4% of naive CD8, 2.3% of memory CD4, and roughly 0.4% of memory CD8 clonotypes. Pairwise subsampling indicated that sequencing depth was expected to affect the degree of clonotype sharing among donors. Sampling was restricted to blood, and TCR repertoires in tissues likely differ from the TCR repertoires found in blood. The genetic and exposure-history diversity represented was limited by the small number of donors. Incomplete sequencing was indicated by rarefaction of sorted-subset datasets, despite the large sequencing depth.

Using the deep immunoSEQ assay, TCR CDR3 regions were amplified from genomic DNA by multiplex PCR. Genomic DNA extracted from each cell subset was distributed evenly over all wells of several immunoSEQ 96-well plates, and each plate served as one replicate. For sorted subsets, 200 to 250 ng of genomic DNA, equivalent to 30,000 or so T cell genomes, went into each replicate PCR. Purified libraries were measured with a Qubit 3.0 fluorometer, size-checked on a Bioanalyzer 2100, and measured again with the KAPA Library Quantification kit. Each immunoSEQ 96-well plate was sequenced on its own single-read 150-cycle Illumina NextSeq 550 flow cell. The original pipeline was this. Because only junctional sequences without quality scores were contained in the immunoSEQ output, filtering matching that applied to full-length reads could not be performed. Sequences were annotated with PyIR, a Python wrapper for IgBLAST v1.9, using IMGT germline references to assign V/J genes and CDR3. Any read was removed if the V/J assignment was weak (E-value above 1e-6), the CDR3 was missing, or the read contained stop codons, out-of-frame junctions, or ambiguous translated residues. V3J clonotypes were defined by identical inferred V gene, J gene, and CDR3 amino acid sequence. Percentage overlap between repertoires was computed as shared unique clonotypes divided by the size of the smaller repertoire. Richness of each repertoire was evaluated using RTK rarefaction, the Chao1 estimator, and Recon v2.1 estimates of unobserved clonotypes. OLGA was used to compute generation probabilities for all TCRbeta clonotypes that the gDNA method yielded from four donors. TCRdb retrieved this table from immuneACCESS and kept in-frame rearrangements only. Not all clones are present; in checked studies, unresolved V genes account for under half, and no reason is known for the remainder. V, J and clone size are taken as reported in that table, and D and trimming were inferred from the DNA itself. Across this sample there are a few million clones, with approximately 92% seen only once. Less than 2% of the sample rests with the top ten.

Sequences were obtained from naive CD8+ T cells from PBMCs. The cell subset or site label, read with the paper, signifies: CD45RA+CCR7+. The sequence derives from a man aged 18-30 years in good health. Some clones in this sample may be carry-over from other donors' samples.

The CDR3 here reads CAISESFDRGGDEQYF. At the DNA level, the sequence is TGTGCCATCAGTGAGTCTTTTGACAGGGGTGGCGACGAGCAGTACTTC. This sequence uses TRBV10-3 and TRBJ2-7, with 8 junctional bases fitting TRBD1. The CDR3 sequence holds 16 residues, the cysteine and phenylalanine included. Only the CDR3 DNA stays, 48 bases, in frame from base 1. Clipping removes 0 bases from V and 5 bases from J, with 9 as the unmatched junction base count. Sequences ENHRY (CDR1) and SYGVKD (CDR2) are obtained from the germline V gene.